This T cell receptor (beta chain) derives from a study of T cell responses to AZD1222 COVID-19 vaccine. Whole-study results and caveats: Within unmutated variant regions lay the reported targets of nearly half of spike-specific TCRs.

Note on this clone: Its matching antigen is unknown.

Deletions cut 0 bases from V and 6 bases from J, with 12 bases between. The CDR3 extends over 14 amino acids. CDR1 GTSNPN and CDR2 SVGIG come from the germline V gene (reference sequence). The method was immunoSEQ multiplex PCR; TCRdb's version includes in-frame clones alone and lacks a portion of them. The sample lists fewer than 110,000 clones, roughly 89% occurring once. The sample here was peripheral blood, taken on day 0 of AZD1222 vaccination. The clonotype comes from an adult in good health. The chain links TRBV30 to TRBJ1-3; D not certain. The CDR3 bases are TGTGCCTGGAGTGTATCCCACACTAAAAACACCATATATTTT. Protein: CAWSVSHTKNTIYF.